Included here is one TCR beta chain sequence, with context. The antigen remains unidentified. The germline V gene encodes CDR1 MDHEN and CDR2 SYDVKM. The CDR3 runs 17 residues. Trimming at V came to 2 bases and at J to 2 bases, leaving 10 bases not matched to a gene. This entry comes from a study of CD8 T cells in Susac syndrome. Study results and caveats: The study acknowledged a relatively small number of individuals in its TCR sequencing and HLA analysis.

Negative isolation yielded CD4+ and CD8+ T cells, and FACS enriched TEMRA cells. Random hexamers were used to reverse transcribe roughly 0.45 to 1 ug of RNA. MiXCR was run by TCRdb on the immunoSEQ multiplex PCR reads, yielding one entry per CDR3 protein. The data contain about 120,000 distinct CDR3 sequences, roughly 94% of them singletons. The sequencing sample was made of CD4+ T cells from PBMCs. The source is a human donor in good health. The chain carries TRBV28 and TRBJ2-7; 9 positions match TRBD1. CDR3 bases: TGTGCCAGCAGTTTACTACAGGGGGCGAGTCCCCCCTACGAGCAGTACTTC. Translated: CASSLLQGASPPYEQYF.